This T cell receptor (beta chain) was profiled in a study of blood T cell repertoires in COVID-19. Sequencing was performed with immunoSEQ multiplex PCR; in TCRdb, only in-frame clones are kept and a portion is missing. The table includes approximately 280,000 clones, 87% detected once. Cohorts were assigned according to the clinical history that participants reported. The clonotype was recovered from a woman aged 40 to 50 who had recovered from COVID-19. The specimen sequenced was PBMCs or T cells enriched from blood (not recorded which).

The CDR3 DNA reads as TGTGCCAGCAGCACCGGTCAGGGGGCGATCTGGGGTGAAGCTTTCTTT. The encoded protein is CASSTGQGAIWGEAFF. This chain links TRBV7-9 with TRBJ1-1, with TRBD1 matching over 8 bases. The CDR3 length is 16 residues. The germline V gene has CDR1 SEHNR and CDR2 FQNEAQ (reference sequence). Trimming cost V 5 bases and J 7 bases; bases outside gene matches: 15. The entire variable domain, with the rest obtained from reference TRBV7-9 and TRBJ1-1, is as follows: DTGVSQNPRHKITKRGQNVTFRCDPISEHNRLYWYRQTLGQGPEFLTYFQNEAQLEKSRLLSDRFSAERPKGSFSTLEIQRTEQGDSAMYLCASSTGQGAIWGEAFFGQGTRLTVV.